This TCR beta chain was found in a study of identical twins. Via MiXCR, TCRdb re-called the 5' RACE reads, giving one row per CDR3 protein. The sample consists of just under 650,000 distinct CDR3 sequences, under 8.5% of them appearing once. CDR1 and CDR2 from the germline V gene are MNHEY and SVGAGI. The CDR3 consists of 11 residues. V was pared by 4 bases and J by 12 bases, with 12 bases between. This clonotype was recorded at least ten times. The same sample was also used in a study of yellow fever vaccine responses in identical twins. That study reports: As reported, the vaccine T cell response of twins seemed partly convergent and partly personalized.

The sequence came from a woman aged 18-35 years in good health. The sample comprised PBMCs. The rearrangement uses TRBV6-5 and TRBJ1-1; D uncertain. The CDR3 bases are TGTGCCAGCAGTTCACCGAGGTCGACTTTCTTT. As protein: CASSSPRSTFF.